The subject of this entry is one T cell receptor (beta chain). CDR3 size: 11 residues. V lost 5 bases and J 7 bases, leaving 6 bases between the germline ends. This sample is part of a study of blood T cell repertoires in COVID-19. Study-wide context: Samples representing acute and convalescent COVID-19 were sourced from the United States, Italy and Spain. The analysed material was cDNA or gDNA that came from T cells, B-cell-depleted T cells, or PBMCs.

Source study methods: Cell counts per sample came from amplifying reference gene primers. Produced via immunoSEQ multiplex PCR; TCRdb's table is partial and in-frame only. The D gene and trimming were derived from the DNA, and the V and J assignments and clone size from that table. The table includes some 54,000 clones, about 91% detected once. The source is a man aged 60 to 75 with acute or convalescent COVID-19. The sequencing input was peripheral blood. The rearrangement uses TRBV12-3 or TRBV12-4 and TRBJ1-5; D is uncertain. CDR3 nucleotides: TGTGCCAGCAGTCTGGGCCAGCCCCAGCATTTT. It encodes CASSLGQPQHF.